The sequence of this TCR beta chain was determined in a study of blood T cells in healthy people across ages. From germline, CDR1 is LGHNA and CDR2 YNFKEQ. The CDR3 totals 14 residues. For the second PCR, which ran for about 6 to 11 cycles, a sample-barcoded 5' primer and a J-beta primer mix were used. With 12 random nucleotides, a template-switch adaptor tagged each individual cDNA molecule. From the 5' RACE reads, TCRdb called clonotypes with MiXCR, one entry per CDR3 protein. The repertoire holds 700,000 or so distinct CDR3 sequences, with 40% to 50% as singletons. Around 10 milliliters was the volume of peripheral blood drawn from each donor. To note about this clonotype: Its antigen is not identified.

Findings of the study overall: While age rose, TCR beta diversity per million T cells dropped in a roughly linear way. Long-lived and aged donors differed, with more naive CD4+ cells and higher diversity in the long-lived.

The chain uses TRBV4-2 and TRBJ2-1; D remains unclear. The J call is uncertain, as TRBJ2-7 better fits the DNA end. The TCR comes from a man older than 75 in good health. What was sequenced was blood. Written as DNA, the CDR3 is TGTGCCAGCAGCCAAGGAGGCTACCGCAATGAGCAGTACTTC. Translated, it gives CASSQGGYRNEQYF.